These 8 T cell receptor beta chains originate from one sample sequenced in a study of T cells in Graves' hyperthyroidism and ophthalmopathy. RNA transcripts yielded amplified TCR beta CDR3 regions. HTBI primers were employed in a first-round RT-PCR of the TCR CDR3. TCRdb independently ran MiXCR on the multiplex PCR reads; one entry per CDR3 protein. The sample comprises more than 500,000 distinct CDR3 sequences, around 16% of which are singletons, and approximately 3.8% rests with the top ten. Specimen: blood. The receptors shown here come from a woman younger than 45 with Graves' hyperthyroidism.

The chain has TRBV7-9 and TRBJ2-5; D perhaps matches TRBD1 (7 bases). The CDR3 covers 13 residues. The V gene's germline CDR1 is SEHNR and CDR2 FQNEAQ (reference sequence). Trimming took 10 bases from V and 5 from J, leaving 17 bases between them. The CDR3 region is CAINRGGRETQYF. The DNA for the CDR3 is TGTGCCATCAACAGGGGAGGACGCGAGACCCAGTACTTC.

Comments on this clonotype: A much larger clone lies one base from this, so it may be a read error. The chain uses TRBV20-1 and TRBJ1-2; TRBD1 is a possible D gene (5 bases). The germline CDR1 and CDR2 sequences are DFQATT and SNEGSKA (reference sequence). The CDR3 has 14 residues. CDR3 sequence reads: CSAKGTGQIYGYIF. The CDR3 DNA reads TGCAGTGCTAAAGGGACCGGTCAAATCTATGGCTACATCTTC.

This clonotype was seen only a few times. The CDR3 is CASSFKNTEAFF. CDR3 DNA: TGTGCCAGTAGTTTTAAGAACACTGAAGCTTTCTTT. This chain uses TRBV19 with TRBJ1-1; D is undetermined. Germline lookup yields CDR1 LNHDA and CDR2 SQIVND (reference sequence). This CDR3 has 12 amino acids. V lost 5 bases to trimming and J lost 1 base, with 5 bases between them.

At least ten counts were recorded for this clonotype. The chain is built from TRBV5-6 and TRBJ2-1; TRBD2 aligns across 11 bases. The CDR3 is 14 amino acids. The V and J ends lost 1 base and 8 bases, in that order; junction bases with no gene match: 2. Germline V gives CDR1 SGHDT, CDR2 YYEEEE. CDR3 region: CASSLLAGGYEQFF. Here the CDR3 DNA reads TGTGCCAGCAGCTTGCTAGCGGGAGGCTATGAGCAGTTCTTC.

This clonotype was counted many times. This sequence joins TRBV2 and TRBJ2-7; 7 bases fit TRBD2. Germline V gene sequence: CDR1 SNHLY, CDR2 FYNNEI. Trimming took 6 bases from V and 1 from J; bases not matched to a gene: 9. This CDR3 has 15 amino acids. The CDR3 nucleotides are TGTGCCAGCAGGGGGGTCGCGGGGGATTCCTACGAGCAGTACTTC. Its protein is CASRGVAGDSYEQYF.

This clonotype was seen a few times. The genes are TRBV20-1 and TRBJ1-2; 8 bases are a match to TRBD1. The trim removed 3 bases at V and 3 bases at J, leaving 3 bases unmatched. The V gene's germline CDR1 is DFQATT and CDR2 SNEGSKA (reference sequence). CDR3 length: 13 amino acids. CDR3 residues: CSARTGEDYGYTF. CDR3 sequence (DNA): TGCAGTGCTAGGACAGGGGAGGACTATGGCTACACCTTC.

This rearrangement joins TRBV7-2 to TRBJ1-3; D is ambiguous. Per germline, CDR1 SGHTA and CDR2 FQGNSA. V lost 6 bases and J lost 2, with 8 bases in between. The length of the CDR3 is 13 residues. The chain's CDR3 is CASSSGPGNTIYF. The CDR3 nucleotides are TGTGCCAGCAGTTCAGGCCCTGGAAACACCATATATTTT.

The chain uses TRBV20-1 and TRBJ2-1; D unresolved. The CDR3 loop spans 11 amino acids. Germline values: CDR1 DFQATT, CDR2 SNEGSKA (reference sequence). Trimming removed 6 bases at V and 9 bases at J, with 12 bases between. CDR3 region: CSAKGRSEQFF. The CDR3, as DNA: TGCAGTGCCAAAGGTCGGAGTGAGCAGTTCTTC.